Listed below are T cell receptor beta chains from one sample, sequenced in a study of OX40 agonist ivuxolimab in advanced cancers. The method was immunoSEQ multiplex PCR; TCRdb's version includes in-frame clones alone and lacks a portion of them. The top ten hold about 1.3% of the sample, which has around 64,000 clones, about 85% seen once. The sample consisted of CD4+ or CD8+ T cells sorted from blood, taken in a trial of the OX40 agonist ivuxolimab. The receptors shown here come from an adult with an advanced solid tumor such as melanoma, head and neck, liver or kidney cancer. Both conserved end residues are part of each CDR3. Fields, in order: J gene, clone size, D gene, V gene, CDR3 DNA, CDR3 protein. D genes are given only for firm matches. The size of a clone is reported for some rows only, either as once, few or many, or as a class for expanded clones.

TRBJ1-4 | NA | NA | TRBV6-5 | TGTGCCAGCAGGGGCGGGGGTCAGGAAAAACTGTTTTTT | CASRGGGQEKLFF
TRBJ1-2 | NA | TRBD1 | TRBV5-1 | TGCGCCAGCAGCTGGGACAGCCGCTATGGCTACACCTTC | CASSWDSRYGYTF
TRBJ1-4 | NA | TRBD1 | TRBV7-9 | TGTGCCAGCAGCTTTGGGGACAGGGGAAACTATAATGAAAAACTGTTTTTT | CASSFGDRGNYNEKLFF
TRBJ2-7 | NA | TRBD2 | TRBV6-1 | TGTGCCAGCAGTGAGATTAGCGGGCGCACCCAGTACTTC | CASSEISGRTQYF
TRBJ2-3 | NA | TRBD1 | TRBV9 | TGTGCCAGCAGCGTAGAAGGAGGGGGGACAGGGGCACGAGCAGATACGCAGTATTTT | CASSVEGGGTGARADTQYF
TRBJ1-2 | NA | TRBD1 | TRBV11-2 | TGTGCCAGCAGCTTAGTGACAGGGGGATTGCGTTATGGCTACACCTTC | CASSLVTGGLRYGYTF
TRBJ2-7 | NA | NA | TRBV4-3 | TGCGCCAGCAGCCGAGACGACCGGGGGCTCTACGAGCAGTACTTC | CASSRDDRGLYEQYF
TRBJ1-1 | few | NA | TRBV25-1 | TGTGCCAGCAGTGGGGGACACCGAGCTTTCTTT | CASSGGHRAFF
TRBJ2-7 | NA | NA | TRBV11-3 | TGTGCCAGCAGCTTAACTGGGGGCCCCGGAGTGGAGCAGTACTTC | CASSLTGGPGVEQYF
TRBJ2-1 | once | TRBD1 | TRBV11-3 | TGTGCCAGCAGCGATCGAACAGGGGGATACAATGAGCAGTTCTTC | CASSDRTGGYNEQFF
TRBJ1-5 | NA | NA | TRBV19 | TGTGCCAGTAGTACGGCAGCTGACAATCAGCCCCAGCATTTT | CASSTAADNQPQHF
TRBJ2-7 | NA | NA | TRBV5-4 | TGTGCCAGCAGCAGAACCGGGACCCCCGGCCTCGAGCAGTACTTC | CASSRTGTPGLEQYF
TRBJ2-2 | once | NA | TRBV5-5 | TGTGCCAGCAGCTTGGCGATGATCGGGGCCACCGGGGAGCTGTTTTTT | CASSLAMIGATGELFF
TRBJ2-7 | NA | TRBD1 | TRBV7-6 | TGTGCCAGCAGCTTGGGGGCAAACAGGGGCTCAAACGAGCAGTACTTC | CASSLGANRGSNEQYF
TRBJ1-2 | NA | TRBD1 | TRBV2 | TGTGCCAGCAGTGAAGCGCGGGTAGGGACAGGTCACCCTAAGGACCCCTACACCTTC | CASSEARVGTGHPKDPYTF
TRBJ2-1 | NA | TRBD2 | TRBV19 | TGTGCCAGTACCTACCACCTAGCGGGAGTGGATGAGCAGTTCTTC | CASTYHLAGVDEQFF
TRBJ1-1 | NA | NA | TRBV5-8 | TGTGCCAGCAGCTTTGGGGGGACCTCCAACACTGAAGCTTTCTTT | CASSFGGTSNTEAFF
TRBJ2-5 | NA | NA | TRBV29-1 | TGCAGCGTGACTGGACAACCCAGGGAGACCCAGTACTTC | CSVTGQPRETQYF
TRBJ1-5 | NA | TRBD1 | TRBV18 | TGTGCCAGCTCACAAGCCGGGACAGGGGGTAATCAGCCCCAGCATTTT | CASSQAGTGGNQPQHF
TRBJ1-4 | NA | NA | TRBV19 | TGTGCCAGTAGTATAGATATTCGGCGGAGCAATGAAAAACTGTTTTTT | CASSIDIRRSNEKLFF